The entry below describes one T cell receptor beta chain. What it binds is unknown. TCRdb itself ran the reads through MiXCR, one entry per CDR3 protein. Of 350,000 to 400,000 distinct CDR3 sequences listed, 34% were seen once; the top ten hold approximately 12%. These data belong to a study of T cell repertoires in cytomegalovirus infection. Across the whole study: It was recently identified HLA-C-restricted and well-studied HLA-B-restricted CMV epitopes that the study used. From public TCR beta signatures came an indication of both CMV infection and matching HLA type.

General observations from the study: Frequencies of public TCR beta families were cumulated, and this identified carriers of CMV plus the relevant HLA. The ex vivo response was dominated by HLA-C-restricted CMV-specific TCR beta clonotypes.

Specimen: cultured PBMCs, collected from culture after CMV antigen stimulation. This clonotype was sampled from a human donor in good health (CMV status not recorded). Some clones in this sample may be carry-over from other donors' samples.

Here the CDR3 DNA reads TGCGCCAGCAGCTTGGTCCCTGGGCGGGAGACCTCCTACGAGCAGTACTTC. Amino acid sequence: CASSLVPGRETSYEQYF. The chain uses TRBV5-1 and TRBJ2-7, with 7 bases that match TRBD2. V lost 0 bases, J lost 0 bases, and 9 bases stayed unmatched. CDR1 is SGHRS, CDR2 YFSETQ, per germline. This CDR3 has 17 amino acids.